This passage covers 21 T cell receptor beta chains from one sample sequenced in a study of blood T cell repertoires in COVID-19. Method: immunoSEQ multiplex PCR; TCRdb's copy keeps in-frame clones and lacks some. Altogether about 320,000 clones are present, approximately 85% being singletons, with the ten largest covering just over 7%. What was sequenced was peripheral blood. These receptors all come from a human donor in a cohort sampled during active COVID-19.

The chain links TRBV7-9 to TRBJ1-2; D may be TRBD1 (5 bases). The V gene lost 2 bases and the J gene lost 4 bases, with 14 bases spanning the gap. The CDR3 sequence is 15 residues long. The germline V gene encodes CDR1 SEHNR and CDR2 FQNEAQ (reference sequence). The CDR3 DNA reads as TGTGCCAGCAGCTTAATCCCCGACAGCCCCTATGGCTACACCTTC. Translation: CASSLIPDSPYGYTF.

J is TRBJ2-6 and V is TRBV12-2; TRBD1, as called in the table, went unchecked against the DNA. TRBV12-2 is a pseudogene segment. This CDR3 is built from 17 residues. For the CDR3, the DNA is TGTGCAAGTCGCTTAGCGGCAAGGACAGCGGGGGCCAACGTCCTGACTTTC. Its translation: CASRLAARTAGANVLTF.

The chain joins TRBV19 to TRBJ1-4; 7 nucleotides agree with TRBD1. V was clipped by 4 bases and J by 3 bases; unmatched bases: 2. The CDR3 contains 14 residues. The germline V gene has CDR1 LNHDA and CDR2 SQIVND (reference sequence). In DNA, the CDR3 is TGTGCCAGTAGTAATCAGGGGGCTAATGAAAAACTGTTTTTT. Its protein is CASSNQGANEKLFF. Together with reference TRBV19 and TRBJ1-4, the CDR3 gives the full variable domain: DGGITQSPKYLFRKEGQNVTLSCEQNLNHDAMYWYRQDPGQGLRLIYYSQIVNDFQKGDIAEGYSVSREKKESFPLTVTSAQKNPTAFYLCASSNQGANEKLFFGSGTQLSVL.

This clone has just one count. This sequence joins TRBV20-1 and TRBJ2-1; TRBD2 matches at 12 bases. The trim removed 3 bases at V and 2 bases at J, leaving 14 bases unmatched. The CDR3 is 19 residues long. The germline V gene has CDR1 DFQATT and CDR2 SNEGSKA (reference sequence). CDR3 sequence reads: CSASRASGGAVTTYNEQFF. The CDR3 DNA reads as TGCAGTGCTAGTCGGGCTAGCGGGGGGGCAGTGACTACCTACAATGAGCAGTTCTTC.

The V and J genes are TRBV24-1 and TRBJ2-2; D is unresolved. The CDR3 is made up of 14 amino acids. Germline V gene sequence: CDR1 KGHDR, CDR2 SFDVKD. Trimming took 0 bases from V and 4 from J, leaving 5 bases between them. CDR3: CATSDLDITGELFF. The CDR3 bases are TGTGCCACCAGTGATTTGGACATCACCGGGGAGCTGTTTTTT.

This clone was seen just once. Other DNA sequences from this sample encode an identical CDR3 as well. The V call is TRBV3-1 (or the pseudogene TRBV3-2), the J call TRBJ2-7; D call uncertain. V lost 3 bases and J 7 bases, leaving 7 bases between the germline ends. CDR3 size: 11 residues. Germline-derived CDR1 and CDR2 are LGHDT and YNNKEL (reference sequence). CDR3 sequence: CASSQSREQYF. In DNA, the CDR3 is TGTGCCAGCAGCCAGAGCAGGGAGCAGTACTTC.

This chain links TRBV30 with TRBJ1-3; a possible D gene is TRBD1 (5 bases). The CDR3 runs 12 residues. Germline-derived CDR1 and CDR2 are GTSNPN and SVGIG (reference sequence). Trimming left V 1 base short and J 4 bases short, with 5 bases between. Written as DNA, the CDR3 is TGTGCCTGGAGTGGGGGCGGAAACACCATATATTTT. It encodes CAWSGGGNTIYF.

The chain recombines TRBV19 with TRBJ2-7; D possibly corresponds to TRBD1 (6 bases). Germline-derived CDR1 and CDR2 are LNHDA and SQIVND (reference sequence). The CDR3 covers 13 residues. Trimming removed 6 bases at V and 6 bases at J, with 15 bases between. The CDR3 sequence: CASRSIGGSEQYF. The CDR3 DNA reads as TGTGCCAGTAGATCTATAGGGGGTTCCGAGCAGTACTTC.

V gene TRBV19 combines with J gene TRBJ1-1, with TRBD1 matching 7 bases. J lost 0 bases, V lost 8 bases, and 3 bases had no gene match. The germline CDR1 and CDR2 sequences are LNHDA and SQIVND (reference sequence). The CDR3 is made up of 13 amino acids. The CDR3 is CASFGTVNTEAFF. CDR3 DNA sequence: TGTGCCAGTTTTGGGACAGTGAACACTGAAGCTTTCTTT.

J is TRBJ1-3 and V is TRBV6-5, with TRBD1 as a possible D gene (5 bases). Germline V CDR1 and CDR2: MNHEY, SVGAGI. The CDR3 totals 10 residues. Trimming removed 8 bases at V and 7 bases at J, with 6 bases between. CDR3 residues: CASGTNTIYF. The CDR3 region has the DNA TGTGCCAGCGGGACTAACACCATATATTTT.

The CDR3 DNA reads as TGTGCCAGCAGCCCCCGGCAGGCTCAGTCCTACGAGCAGTACTTC. It specifies CASSPRQAQSYEQYF. V gene TRBV7-2 combines with J gene TRBJ2-7; D is undetermined. Trimming removed 5 bases at V and 1 base at J, with 15 bases between. From germline, CDR1 is SGHTA and CDR2 FQGNSA. CDR3 length equals 15 residues.

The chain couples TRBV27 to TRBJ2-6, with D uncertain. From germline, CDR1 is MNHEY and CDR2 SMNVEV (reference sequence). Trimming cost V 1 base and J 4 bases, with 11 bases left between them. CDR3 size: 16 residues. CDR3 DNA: TGTGCCAGCAGTTTATGGTTCACATCCGGGGCCAACGTCCTGACTTTC. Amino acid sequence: CASSLWFTSGANVLTF.

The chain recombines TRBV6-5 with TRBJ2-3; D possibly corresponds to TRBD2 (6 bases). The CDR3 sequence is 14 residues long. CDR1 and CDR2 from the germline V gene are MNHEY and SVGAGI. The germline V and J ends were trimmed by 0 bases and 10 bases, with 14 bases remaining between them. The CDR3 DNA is TGTGCCAGCAGTTACTCGACAACGGGGGTCGCGCAGTATTTT. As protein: CASSYSTTGVAQYF.

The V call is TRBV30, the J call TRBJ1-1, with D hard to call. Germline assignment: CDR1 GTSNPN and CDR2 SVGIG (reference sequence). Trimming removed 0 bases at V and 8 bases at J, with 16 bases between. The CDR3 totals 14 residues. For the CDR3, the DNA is TGTGCCTGGAGTGTACAATCAACCACACCCGAAGCTTTCTTT. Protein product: CAWSVQSTTPEAFF.

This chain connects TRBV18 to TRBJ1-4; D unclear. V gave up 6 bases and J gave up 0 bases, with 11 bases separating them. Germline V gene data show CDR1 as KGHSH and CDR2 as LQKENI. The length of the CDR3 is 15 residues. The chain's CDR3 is CASSPTVATNEKLFF. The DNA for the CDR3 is TGTGCCAGCTCTCCCACAGTGGCAACTAATGAAAAACTGTTTTTT.

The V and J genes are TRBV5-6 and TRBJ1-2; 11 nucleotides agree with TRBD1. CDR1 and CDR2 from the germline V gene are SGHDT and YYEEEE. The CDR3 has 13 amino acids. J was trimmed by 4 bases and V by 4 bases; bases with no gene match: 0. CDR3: CASSGQGAYGYTF. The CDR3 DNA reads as TGTGCCAGCAGCGGACAGGGGGCCTATGGCTACACCTTC.

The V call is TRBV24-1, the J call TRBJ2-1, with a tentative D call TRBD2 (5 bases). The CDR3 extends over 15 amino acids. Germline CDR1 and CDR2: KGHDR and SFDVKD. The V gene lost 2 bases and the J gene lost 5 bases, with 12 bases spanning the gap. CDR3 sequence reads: CATSDSQRSDNEQFF. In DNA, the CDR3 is TGTGCCACCAGTGATTCCCAGCGGTCGGACAATGAGCAGTTCTTC.

CDR3 in DNA: TGTGCCAGCATCTACAGAAATTCTAACTATGGCTACACCTTC. Translated: CASIYRNSNYGYTF. The J gene is TRBJ1-2, the V gene TRBV2, with D hard to call. This CDR3 region has 14 residues. Germline V gives CDR1 SNHLY, CDR2 FYNNEI. Trimming pared 7 bases from V and 0 bases from J, leaving 12 bases between.

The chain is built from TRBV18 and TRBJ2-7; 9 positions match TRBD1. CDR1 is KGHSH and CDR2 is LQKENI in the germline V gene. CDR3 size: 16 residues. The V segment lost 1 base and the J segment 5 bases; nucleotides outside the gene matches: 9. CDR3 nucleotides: TGTGCCAGCTCACCACTTGCCGGGACAGGGACCAACGAGCAGTACTTC. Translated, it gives CASSPLAGTGTNEQYF.

In DNA, the CDR3 is TGTGCCAGCAGCTTAGTAACAGGGGGACCAAATTCACCCCTCCACTTT. This sequence encodes CASSLVTGGPNSPLHF. The chain carries TRBV7-8 and TRBJ1-6; 8 bases match TRBD1. The germline V gene has CDR1 SGHVS and CDR2 FQNEAQ. Trimming at V came to 1 base and at J to 7 bases, leaving 6 bases not matched to a gene. CDR3 length: 16 residues.

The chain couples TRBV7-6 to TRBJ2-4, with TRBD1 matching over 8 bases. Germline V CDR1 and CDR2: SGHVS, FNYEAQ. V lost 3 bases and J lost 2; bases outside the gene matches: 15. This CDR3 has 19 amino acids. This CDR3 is CASSFPGQGGRTTKNIQYF. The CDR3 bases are TGTGCCAGCAGCTTCCCCGGACAGGGAGGTCGGACAACCAAAAACATTCAGTACTTC.